The 16 T cell receptor beta chains given below trace back to one sample, sequenced in a study of tumor-infiltrating lymphocytes in primary liver carcinoma. Taking about 17-33 mg of unsorted bulk tissue, the authors co-extracted RNA and DNA. cDNA specific to TCR beta was made from 450 to 500 ng of total RNA, with a constant-region primer employed for priming. Three nested multiplex PCR rounds, a slightly modified ARM-PCR, produced the libraries for TCR beta. TRBV1-TRBV30 forward primers and a C-beta reverse primer were used in the first two PCR rounds, which each ran for approximately 10 cycles. TCRdb reprocessed the multiplex PCR reads with MiXCR, giving one entry per CDR3 protein. The sample records over 100,000 distinct CDR3 sequences, approximately 68% being singletons. The material sequenced was tumor-adjacent normal liver tissue. The receptors derive from a woman in her sixties or seventies with primary liver carcinoma and hepatitis B virus infection.

In the case of this clonotype: As the CDR3 is not closed by the conserved phenylalanine or tryptophan, this likely results from a read error. V usage is TRBV7-2 and J usage is TRBJ2-5, with 7 bases lining up with TRBD2. Germline V lookup: CDR1 SGHTA, CDR2 FQGNSA. The CDR3 is made up of 15 amino acids. The ends lost 7 bases at V and 7 bases at J; junction bases unmatched: 15. CDR3 amino acids: CASMSRFGLAGTQYI. The CDR3 DNA is TGTGCCAGCATGAGTCGTTTCGGGTTAGCGGGGACCCAGTACATC.

With respect to this clonotype: This may be a read error, as it is one base from a much larger clone. V is TRBV4-2 and J is TRBJ1-1; maybe TRBD1 (5 bases). Germline CDR1 and CDR2: LGHNA and YNFKEQ. The V gene lost 4 bases and the J gene lost 9 bases, with 15 bases spanning the gap. The CDR3 extends over 13 amino acids. This CDR3 is CASSPLPAGKAFF. In nucleotides, the CDR3 is TGTGCCAGCAGCCCCCTTCCGGCAGGGAAAGCTTTCTTT.

About this clonotype itself: The germline gene is not matched at one end of the junction; a read error may be the cause. The genes are TRBV4-2 and TRBJ2-1; 9 nucleotides align to TRBD2. This CDR3 spans 16 amino acids. Germline-derived CDR1 and CDR2 are LGHNA and YNFKEQ. CDR3 nucleotide sequence: TGTGTCAGCAGCCAATTTAGCGGGAGTTCACACAATGAGCAGTTCTTC. Protein: CVSSQFSGSSHNEQFF.

The table lists this clonotype with many counts. The chain has TRBV6-6 and TRBJ1-5; TRBD1 matches at 10 bases. The CDR3 sequence is 15 residues long. Looked up from germline, CDR1 is MNHNY and CDR2 is SVGAGI (reference sequence). Trimming cost V 6 bases and J 4 bases; bases outside gene matches: 6. The CDR3 here is CASRAWDRGNQPQHF. The CDR3 DNA reads TGTGCCAGCAGAGCGTGGGACAGGGGTAATCAGCCCCAGCATTTT.

For this clonotype: A single base separates this from a much larger clone, so it may be a read error. The chain is built from TRBV5-1 and TRBJ2-1, with 11 bases that match TRBD2. CDR3 length: 17 residues. Germline-derived CDR1 and CDR2 are SGHRS and YFSETQ. The CDR3 loop is CASSMTSGASLDNEQSF. CDR3 DNA sequence: TGCGCCAGCAGCATGACTAGCGGGGCTTCATTAGACAATGAGCAGTCCTTC.

With regard to this clonotype: At one boundary the junction diverges from the germline segment, which might be a read error. This rearrangement joins TRBV29-1 to TRBJ2-7; TRBD1 or TRBD2 may be the D gene (6 bases each). CDR3 size: 13 residues. The germline CDR1 and CDR2 sequences are SQVTM and ANQGSEA. The CDR3 loop reads CSAARGVLYEQYF. CDR3 nucleotide sequence: TGTAGCGCGGCGAGGGGGGTCCTCTACGAGCAGTACTTC.

Worth noting for this clonotype: A much larger clone differs by one base, so this may be a read error. The chain carries TRBV4-1 and TRBJ2-5, with 10 bases lining up with TRBD1. Looked up from germline, CDR1 is MGHRA and CDR2 is YSYEKL. There are 14 residues in the CDR3. Trimming removed 4 bases from V and 4 bases from J; junction bases left unmatched: 3. CDR3 nucleotide sequence: TGCGCCAGCAGCCCCGGACAGGGGGTAGAGACCCAGTACTTC. Translation gives CASSPGQGVETQYF.

This clonotype was detected only once. One end of the junction does not line up with germline, which may come from a read error. This chain connects TRBV19 to TRBJ2-2; either TRBD1 or TRBD2 may supply D (5 bases each). CDR3 length: 17 residues. Per germline, CDR1 LNHDA and CDR2 SQIVND (reference sequence). CDR3 DNA sequence: TGTGCCAGTAGAAGAGGAGCCGGGCAACTGGGGACCGGGGTGCTGTTTTTT. Encoded protein: CASRRGAGQLGTGVLFF.

About this clonotype itself: An end of the junction does not agree with germline; a read error may underlie this. The chain combines TRBV4-1 with TRBJ1-6; D not certain. The CDR3 length is 15 residues. CDR1 and CDR2 (germline): MGHRA, YSYEKL. The DNA of the CDR3 is TGCGCCAGCAGCCAGCAACTCCCACCAAATTCACCCCACCACTTT. This codes for CASSQQLPPNSPHHF.

The gene calls are TRBV11-2 and TRBJ1-1; tentatively, D is TRBD1 (5 bases). CDR3 length: 14 residues. Germline V gives CDR1 SGHAT, CDR2 FQNNGV. Trimming cost V 6 bases and J 3 bases, with 14 bases left between them. The DNA for the CDR3 is TGTGCCAGCAGTCGAGGACAAGGGGACACTGAAGCTTTCTTT. Translation: CASSRGQGDTEAFF.

Only one count was recorded for this clonotype. The chain carries TRBV6-5 and TRBJ1-1; 10 positions match TRBD1. CDR1 is MNHEY, CDR2 SVGAGI, per germline. J gave up 7 bases and V 4 bases, and 12 bases lay outside the gene matches. The CDR3 spans 16 residues. CDR3 in amino acids: CASSLGYGTGASEAFF. CDR3 bases: TGTGCCAGCAGTTTAGGGTATGGGACAGGGGCCAGTGAAGCTTTCTTT.

On this clonotype itself: A read error is possible here, since a much larger clone lies one base away. This chain links TRBV5-1 with TRBJ1-1, with TRBD1 matching over 7 bases. From germline, CDR1 is SGHRS and CDR2 YFSETQ. CDR3 length: 14 amino acids. The CDR3 reads CVSSAGTAVTEAFF. The DNA for the CDR3 is TGCGTCAGCAGCGCCGGGACAGCGGTCACTGAAGCTTTCTTT.

The chain links TRBV7-3 to TRBJ2-3; tentatively, D is TRBD2 (7 bases). Germline V gene sequence: CDR1 SGHTA, CDR2 FQGTGA. The germline V and J ends were trimmed by 5 bases and 0 bases, with 12 bases remaining between them. The CDR3 has 15 residues. CDR3 region: CASSIGGASTDTQYF. Written as DNA, the CDR3 is TGTGCCAGCAGCATTGGGGGGGCTAGCACAGATACGCAGTATTTT.

The chain carries TRBV6-1 and TRBJ1-5; no clear D. V dropped 0 bases and J dropped 12 bases, with 18 bases sitting between them. This CDR3 region has 15 residues. Germline CDR1 is MNHNS and CDR2 is SASEGT. CDR3 nucleotide sequence: TGTGCCAGCAGTGAAGCGCTAGGGCCAAATCAGTTCCAGCATTTT. Translation: CASSEALGPNQFQHF.

The chain recombines TRBV4-1 with TRBJ2-7; D ambiguous. Germline assignment: CDR1 MGHRA and CDR2 YSYEKL. The CDR3 sequence is 11 residues long. Trimming took off 0 bases at V and 13 bases at J, with 10 bases between the two ends. Here the CDR3 DNA reads TGCGCCAGCAGCCAAGACTACGATCAATACTTC. Its translation: CASSQDYDQYF.

The sample holds one count of this clonotype. A much larger clone sits a single nucleotide away, making a read error possible. V gene TRBV5-1 combines with J gene TRBJ2-7, with 9 nucleotides matching TRBD2. With 0 bases clipped from V and 3 bases from J, the junction kept 4 bases outside the gene matches. The V gene's germline CDR1 is SGHRS and CDR2 YFSETQ. The CDR3 has 15 amino acids. The CDR3 nucleotides are TGCGCCAGCAGCTTGGATCCTAGCGGGATCTACGAGCAGTACTTC. Translated, it gives CASSLDPSGIYEQYF.